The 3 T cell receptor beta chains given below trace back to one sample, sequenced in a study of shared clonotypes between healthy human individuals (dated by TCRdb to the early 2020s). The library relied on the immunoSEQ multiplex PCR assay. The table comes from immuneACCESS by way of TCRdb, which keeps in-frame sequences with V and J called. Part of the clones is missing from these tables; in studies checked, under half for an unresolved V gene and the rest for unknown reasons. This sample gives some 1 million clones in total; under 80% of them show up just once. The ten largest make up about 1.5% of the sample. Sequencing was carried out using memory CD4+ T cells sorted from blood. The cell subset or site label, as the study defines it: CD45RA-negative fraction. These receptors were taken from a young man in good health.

The CDR3 DNA follows: TGTGCCAGCAGCCGACCCGGGACTAGCTACGAGCAGTACTTC. Translated: CASSRPGTSYEQYF. This chain joins TRBV6-6 and TRBJ2-7; 8 bases map to TRBD2. This CDR3 is 14 amino acids long. J was trimmed by 3 bases and V by 6 bases; bases with no gene match: 7. Germline CDR1 MNHNY, CDR2 SVGAGI (reference sequence).

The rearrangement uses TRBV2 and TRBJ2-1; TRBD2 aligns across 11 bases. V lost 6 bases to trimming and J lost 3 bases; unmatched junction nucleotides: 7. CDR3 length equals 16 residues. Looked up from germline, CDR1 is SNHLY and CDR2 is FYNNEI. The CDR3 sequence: CASSLAGGAFYNEQFF. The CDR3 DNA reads TGTGCCAGCAGCCTAGCGGGGGGAGCGTTCTACAATGAGCAGTTCTTC.

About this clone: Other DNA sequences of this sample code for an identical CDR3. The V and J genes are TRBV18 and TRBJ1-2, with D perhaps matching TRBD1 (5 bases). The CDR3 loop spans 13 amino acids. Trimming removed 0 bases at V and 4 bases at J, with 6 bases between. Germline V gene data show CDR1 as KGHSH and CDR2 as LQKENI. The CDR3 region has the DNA TGTGCCAGCTCACCACCGGGGGGCTATGGCTACACCTTC. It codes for CASSPPGGYGYTF. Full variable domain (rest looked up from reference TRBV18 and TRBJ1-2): NAGVMQNPRHLVRRRGQEARLRCSPMKGHSHVYWYRQLPEEGLKFMVYLQKENIIDESGMPKERFSAEFPKEGPSILRIQQVVRGDSAAYFCASSPPGGYGYTFGSGTRLTVV.